This T cell receptor (beta chain) was identified in a study of Graves' ophthalmopathy and Graves' hyperthyroidism. Findings and limits, study-wide: Among expanded thyroid clonotypes above 0.001 frequency, most also occurred in blood.

CDR1 and CDR2 from the germline V gene are SNHLY and FYNNEI. The CDR3 loop spans 17 amino acids. The ends were cut back, 6 bases at V and 6 bases at J, with 26 bases in the middle. As regards this clonotype: What it binds is not known.

Eligible hyperthyroidism cases comprised new diagnoses of under 2 months' duration in individuals aged 18 to 65. RNA transcripts provided the template for amplifying TCR beta CDR3 regions. HTBI-primed first-round RT-PCR preceded second-round multiplex PCR. TCRdb re-called the multiplex PCR reads through MiXCR, storing one row per CDR3 protein. The table includes about 550,000 distinct CDR3 sequences, under 45% detected once. The sequenced sample was peripheral blood or thyroid tissue (not recorded which). This TCR was sampled from an adult man with Graves' hyperthyroidism. This chain uses TRBV2 with TRBJ1-1; tentatively, D is TRBD1 (6 bases). DNA of the CDR3: TGTGCCAGCAGCCAAGATGTGGTGAGGCGGGGGGCCGCTGAAGCTTTCTTT. This gives the protein CASSQDVVRRGAAEAFF.